These 14 T cell receptor beta chains were all obtained from the same sample, sequenced in a study of shared clonotypes between healthy human individuals. Data came from immunoSEQ multiplex PCR; TCRdb stores just in-frame clones and leaves some out. The table includes approximately 500,000 clones, 65% to 85% detected once. The sequenced sample was PBMCs. The origin of the receptors is a woman aged 35 to 49 in good health. Some clones in this sample may be carry-over from other donors' samples.

Concerning this clone: A far larger clone lies a single base away; this is likely a read error. The same CDR3 is also encoded by other DNA sequences in this sample. The V and J genes are TRBV5-1 and TRBJ2-7; TRBD1 aligns across 10 bases. The germline gives CDR1 SGHRS, CDR2 YFSETQ. The CDR3 sequence is 14 residues long. CDR3 region: CASSSGQGSYEQYF. CDR3 nucleotides: TGCGCCAGCAGCTCGGGACAGGGGTCCTACGAGCAATACTTC.

This clone appeared once. This likely came from a read error, as a far larger clone is one base away. This chain uses TRBV5-4 with TRBJ1-2; D gene uncertain. This CDR3 has 13 amino acids. CDR1 SGHNT and CDR2 YYREEE come from the germline V gene (reference sequence). V lost 5 bases, J lost 8 bases, and 16 bases lay in between. The CDR3 region is CASRPMWSRGYTF. CDR3 nucleotides: TGTGCCAGCAGACCTATGTGGTCCAGAGGCTACACCTTC.

The rearrangement links TRBV7-2 to TRBJ2-3, with D tentatively TRBD1 (5 bases). CDR1 is SGHTA and CDR2 is FQGNSA in the germline V gene. V was trimmed by 0 bases and J by 5 bases, leaving 15 bases between them. The CDR3 has 16 amino acids. The CDR3 DNA follows: TGTGCCAGCAGCTTAGCGCGGCTGAGAAGGGGAGATACGCAGTATTTT. This codes for CASSLARLRRGDTQYF. Variable domain in full (rest from reference TRBV7-2 and TRBJ2-3): GAGVSQSPSNKVTEKGKDVELRCDPISGHTALYWYRQSLGQGLEFLIYFQGNSAPDKSGLPSDRFSAERTGGSVSTLTIQRTQQEDSAVYLCASSLARLRRGDTQYFGPGTRLTVL.

The chain couples TRBV7-9 to TRBJ2-1; D gene ambiguous. V gave up 2 bases and J gave up 5 bases, with 13 bases separating them. Germline assignment: CDR1 SEHNR and CDR2 FQNEAQ (reference sequence). This CDR3 comprises 15 residues. CDR3 in DNA: TGTGCCAGCAGCTTATATGCCTCCCCGAACAATGAGCAGTTCTTC. Its protein product is CASSLYASPNNEQFF.

For this clone: This probably arose from a read error, given a far larger clone one base away. CDR3 sequence (DNA): TGTGCCAGCGGGACAGGGACGTACGAGCAGTACTTC. Amino acid sequence: CASGTGTYEQYF. The chain employs TRBV6-6 and TRBJ2-7; 9 nucleotides line up with TRBD1. The CDR3 contains 12 residues. Germline V gene lookup returns CDR1 MNHNY and CDR2 SVGAGI (reference sequence). Unmatched junction bases numbered 3, after V lost 8 bases and J lost 4 bases.

This sequence joins TRBV2 and TRBJ2-1, with 10 bases lining up with TRBD2. V trimming: 4 bases; J trimming: 7 bases; junction bases outside the gene matches: 7. CDR1 is SNHLY and CDR2 is FYNNEI in the germline V gene. The CDR3 has 15 amino acids. CDR3 amino acids: CASSGGLAGENEQFF. The CDR3 DNA follows: TGTGCCAGCAGTGGCGGGCTAGCGGGGGAAAATGAGCAGTTCTTC.

This clone was observed at least ten times. This sequence joins TRBV13 and TRBJ2-5; tentatively, D is TRBD1 or TRBD2 (5 bases each). V was clipped by 0 bases and J by 5 bases, with 7 bases between them. CDR3 length: 13 residues. Germline V CDR1 and CDR2: PRHDT, FYEKMQ (reference sequence). Here the CDR3 reads CASSLGWGETQYF. CDR3 in DNA: TGTGCCAGCAGCTTAGGTTGGGGGGAGACCCAGTACTTC. The full variable domain, rest sourced from reference TRBV13 and TRBJ2-5, is AAGVIQSPRHLIKEKRETATLKCYPIPRHDTVYWYQQGPGQDPQFLISFYEKMQSDKGSIPDRFSAQQFSDYHSELNMSSLELGDSALYFCASSLGWGETQYFGPGTRLLVL.

This clone was observed a single time. The gene calls are TRBV30 and TRBJ2-1; 7 bases line up with TRBD2. Germline V gives CDR1 GTSNPN, CDR2 SVGIG (reference sequence). The CDR3 spans 17 residues. V was clipped by 2 bases and J by 4 bases; unmatched bases: 14. For the CDR3, the DNA is TGTGCCTGGAGTTCCCTTTCCGGGACTACTCCGTACAATGAGCAGTTCTTC. It codes for CAWSSLSGTTPYNEQFF.

The chain employs TRBV5-4 and TRBJ2-7, with 14 bases matching TRBD2. J lost 5 bases, V lost 4 bases, and 2 bases had no gene match. Germline-derived CDR1 and CDR2 are SGHNT and YYREEE (reference sequence). The CDR3 loop spans 14 amino acids. The CDR3 bases are TGTGCCAGCAGCCCGGGACTAGCGGGAGACGAGCAGTACTTC. Its protein product is CASSPGLAGDEQYF.

J is TRBJ2-1 and V is TRBV7-6; D is unclear. There are 14 residues in the CDR3. The germline V and J ends were trimmed by 0 bases and 5 bases, with 8 bases remaining between them. CDR1 and CDR2 from the germline V gene are SGHVS and FNYEAQ. The DNA of the CDR3 is TGTGCCAGCAGCTTAGCGCAGTGGGACAATGAGCAGTTCTTC. Its protein is CASSLAQWDNEQFF.

J is TRBJ2-7 and V is TRBV7-9; maybe TRBD2 (6 bases). Trimming removed 3 bases at V and 6 bases at J, with 12 bases between. Germline V CDR1 and CDR2: SEHNR, FQNEAQ (reference sequence). This CDR3 is 13 amino acids long. In DNA, the CDR3 is TGTGCCAGCAGCTTGTCGGGGGAATCCGAGCAGTACTTC. Translation: CASSLSGESEQYF.

The gene calls are TRBV5-4 and TRBJ2-7; the match to TRBD2 covers 9 bases. The germline V gene encodes CDR1 SGHNT and CDR2 YYREEE (reference sequence). The V gene end was trimmed by 0 bases and the J gene end by 2 bases; junction bases not matched to a gene: 6. This CDR3 comprises 16 residues. The chain's CDR3 is CASSLVSGSYTYEQYF. Written as DNA, the CDR3 is TGTGCCAGCAGCTTGGTTAGCGGGAGTTACACCTACGAGCAGTACTTC.

The V call is TRBV28, the J call TRBJ2-7; D could derive from TRBD1 or TRBD2 (5 bases each). The V end lost 6 bases, the J end lost 7 bases, and 16 bases lay between the germline ends. The germline V gene has CDR1 MDHEN and CDR2 SYDVKM. This CDR3 contains 13 residues. CDR3 DNA: TGTGCCAGCAGGGGAGCAGGGTTTTGGGAGCAGTACTTC. Its translation is CASRGAGFWEQYF.

This clone has a single count. One base separates it from a far larger clone, so it is likely a read error. The V gene is TRBV10-3, the J gene TRBJ2-4; D remains ambiguous. Per germline, CDR1 ENHRY and CDR2 SYGVKD. Deletions cut 5 bases from V and 7 bases from J, with 9 bases between. This CDR3 has 12 amino acids. CDR3 bases: TGTGCCATCAGTAGCGAATCCAACATTCAGTACTTC. The encoded protein is CAISSESNIQYF.